This record covers a single T cell receptor beta chain. Its matching antigen is unknown. The sample belongs to a study of T-cell reconstitution after alpha-beta-depleted transplantation in children. Broader study findings: The main origin of T-cell counts and diversity one year after transplant was newly produced T cells. Reported findings indicate that, about two months after transplant, alpha-beta T cells came from several hundred expanded clones, which were derived from non-depleted graft cells. Diversity of TCRbeta at day 60 was high in some patients, arising from surviving recipient T cells and thymic progenitors.

Germline V gene sequence: CDR1 SGHKS, CDR2 YYEKEE (reference sequence). This CDR3 is 13 amino acids long. Trimming left V 3 bases short and J 13 bases short, with 17 bases between. The TCRbeta library incorporated unique molecular identifiers. TCRdb recomputed calls from the PCR reads with MiXCR, one row per CDR3 protein. The sample records 70,000 to 95,000 distinct CDR3 sequences, about 16% being singletons. The origin of this receptor is a male patient between 2 and 15 years old who had a stem cell transplant for acute lymphoblastic leukemia, so the T cells may come from the graft donor. The sequencing here drew on PBMCs, mostly from graft donor cells, taken 180 days after TCRalphabeta/CD19-depleted stem cell transplant. V and J are TRBV5-5 and TRBJ2-1; either TRBD1 or TRBD2 may supply D (6 bases each). CDR3 DNA: TGTGCCAGCAGCTCTGGAGGGGGGACGGCACAGTTCTTC. It codes for CASSSGGGTAQFF.